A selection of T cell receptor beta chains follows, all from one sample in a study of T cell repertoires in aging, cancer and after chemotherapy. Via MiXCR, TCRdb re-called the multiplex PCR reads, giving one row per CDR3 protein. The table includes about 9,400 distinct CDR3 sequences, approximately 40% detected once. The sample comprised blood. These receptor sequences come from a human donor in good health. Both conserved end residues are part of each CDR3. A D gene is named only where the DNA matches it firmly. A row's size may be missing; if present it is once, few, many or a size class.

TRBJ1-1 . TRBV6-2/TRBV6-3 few CASSLFAAFEAFF TGTGCCAGCAGCCTATTCGCCGCGTTTGAAGCTTTCTTT
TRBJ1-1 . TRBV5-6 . CASSLWGMNTEAFF TGTGCCAGCAGCTTATGGGGCATGAACACTGAAGCTTTCTTT
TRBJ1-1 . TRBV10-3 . CASNEGSGAFF TGTGCCTCCAACGAGGGATCTGGAGCTTTCTTT
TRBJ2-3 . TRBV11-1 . CASTLNGSPDTQYF TGTGCCAGCACCCTAAACGGGAGCCCAGATACGCAGTATTTT
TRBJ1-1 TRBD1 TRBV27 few CASSRGRGEAFF TGTGCCAGCAGCAGGGGGCGCGGTGAAGCTTTCTTT
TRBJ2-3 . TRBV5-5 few CASSPHVDRSTDTQYF TGTGCCAGCAGCCCACACGTCGACAGGAGCACAGATACGCAGTATTTT
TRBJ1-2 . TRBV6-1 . CASSEAGNYGYTF TGTGCCAGCAGTGAAGCAGGAAACTATGGCTACACCTTC
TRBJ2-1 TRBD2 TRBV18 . CASSSQAGGGGSEQFF TGTGCCAGCTCATCTCAAGCGGGAGGCGGCGGAAGTGAGCAGTTCTTC
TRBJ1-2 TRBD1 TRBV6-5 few CASSYSPQGAKGYTF TGTGCCAGCAGTTATTCGCCACAGGGGGCCAAGGGCTACACCTTC
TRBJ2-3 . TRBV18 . CASSYAGSTDTQYF TGTGCCAGCAGTTATGCGGGGAGCACAGATACGCAGTATTTT
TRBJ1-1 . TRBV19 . CASSPSPLGNTEAFF TGTGCCAGTAGTCCGAGCCCCTTGGGAAACACTGAAGCTTTCTTT
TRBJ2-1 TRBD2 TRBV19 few CASSGPGLAGVGVKYNEQFF TGTGCCAGTAGTGGACCGGGACTAGCGGGAGTAGGGGTCAAGTACAATGAGCAGTTCTTC
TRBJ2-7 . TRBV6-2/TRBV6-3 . CASSYSSGGGYEQYF TGTGCCAGCAGTTACTCCTCAGGAGGCGGCTACGAGCAGTACTTC
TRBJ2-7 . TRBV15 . CATSPAGAGAYEQYF TGTGCCACCAGCCCAGCCGGGGCAGGGGCCTACGAGCAGTACTTC
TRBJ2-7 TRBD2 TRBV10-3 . CAISPLAGGPGYEQYF TGTGCCATCAGTCCGCTAGCGGGAGGGCCGGGGTACGAGCAGTACTTC
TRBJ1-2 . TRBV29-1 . CSVEGPGRIISNYGYTF TGCAGCGTTGAGGGCCCCGGCAGAATCATATCTAACTATGGCTACACCTTC
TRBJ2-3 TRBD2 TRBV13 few CASSTGRGSGTTDTQYF TGTGCCAGCAGCACCGGGAGGGGGAGCGGGACGACAGATACGCAGTATTTT
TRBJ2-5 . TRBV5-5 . CASTSTEDVETQYF TGTGCCAGCACCTCGACCGAGGACGTAGAGACCCAGTACTTC
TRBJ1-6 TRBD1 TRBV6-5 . CASSRTGDTSPLHF TGTGCCAGCAGTCGGACAGGGGACACTTCACCCCTCCACTTT
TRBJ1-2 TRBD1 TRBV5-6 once CASSLVRQGNDGYTF TGTGCCAGCAGCTTGGTGAGACAGGGAAATGATGGCTACACCTTC
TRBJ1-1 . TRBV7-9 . CASSYLPSYDTEAFF TGTGCCAGCAGCTACCTTCCTTCTTACGACACTGAAGCTTTCTTT
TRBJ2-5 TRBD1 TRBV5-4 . CASGPGTGSRKETQYF TGTGCCAGCGGTCCCGGGACAGGGAGTCGGAAAGAGACCCAGTACTTC
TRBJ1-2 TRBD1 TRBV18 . CASSPLESGGSYGYTF TGTGCCAGCTCACCACTGGAGTCAGGGGGCAGCTATGGCTACACCTTC
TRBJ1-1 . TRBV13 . CASSPRRLTEAFF TGTGCCAGCAGCCCTCGTCGCTTAACTGAAGCTTTCTTT
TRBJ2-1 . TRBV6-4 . CASSDTPGLYNEQFF TGTGCCAGCAGTGATACCCCGGGACTTTACAATGAGCAGTTCTTC
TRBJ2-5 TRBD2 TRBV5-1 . CASSSGLAELQETQYF TGCGCCAGCAGCTCGGGGCTAGCGGAGCTCCAAGAGACCCAGTACTTC
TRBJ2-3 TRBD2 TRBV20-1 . CSAGRLAGGTVDTQYF TGCAGTGCGGGTAGACTAGCGGGGGGCACAGTAGATACGCAGTATTTT
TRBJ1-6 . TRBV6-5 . CASSLQGSDSPLHF TGTGCCAGCAGCCTCCAGGGATCCGATTCACCCCTCCACTTT